Listed here are 3 T cell receptor beta chains from one sample, sequenced in a study of technical replicates of blood from four donors. Measured with immunoSEQ multiplex PCR; TCRdb has only the in-frame clones, and not every one. In the table there are just over 80,000 clones, roughly 94% of which are singletons. The specimen sequenced was T cells isolated from PBMCs. The receptors derive from a human donor in good health.

The chain is built from TRBV6-5 and TRBJ2-3; 7 positions match TRBD2. This CDR3 has 14 residues. Germline V lookup: CDR1 MNHEY, CDR2 SVGAGI. V was pared by 6 bases and J by 5 bases, with 8 bases of the junction left unmatched. This CDR3 reads CASSGSGNIDTQYF. The CDR3 region has the DNA TGTGCCAGCAGCGGGAGCGGGAATATAGATACGCAGTATTTT.

This clone was seen a handful of times. V is TRBV13 and J is TRBJ1-1; 7 nucleotides agree with TRBD1. V shed 5 bases and J 9 bases; nucleotides not matched to a gene: 6. CDR3 length: 12 residues. Germline CDR1 is PRHDT and CDR2 is FYEKMQ (reference sequence). Here the CDR3 reads CASSTGQLKAFF. The CDR3 DNA reads as TGTGCCAGCAGCACGGGACAGCTAAAAGCTTTCTTT.

The chain combines TRBV28 with TRBJ2-1; D remains ambiguous. V gave up 2 bases and J gave up 0 bases, with 8 bases separating them. The germline V gene has CDR1 MDHEN and CDR2 SYDVKM. The CDR3 has 15 amino acids. CDR3 amino acids: CASSLGWSSYNEQFF. As DNA, the CDR3 is TGTGCCAGCAGTTTAGGCTGGAGCTCCTACAATGAGCAGTTCTTC. Looking up the rest from reference TRBV28 and TRBJ2-1 gives the full variable domain: DVKVTQSSRYLVKRTGEKVFLECVQDMDHENMFWYRQDPGLGLRLIYFSYDVKMKEKGDIPEGYSVSREKKERFSLILESASTNQTSMYLCASSLGWSSYNEQFFGPGTRLTVL.